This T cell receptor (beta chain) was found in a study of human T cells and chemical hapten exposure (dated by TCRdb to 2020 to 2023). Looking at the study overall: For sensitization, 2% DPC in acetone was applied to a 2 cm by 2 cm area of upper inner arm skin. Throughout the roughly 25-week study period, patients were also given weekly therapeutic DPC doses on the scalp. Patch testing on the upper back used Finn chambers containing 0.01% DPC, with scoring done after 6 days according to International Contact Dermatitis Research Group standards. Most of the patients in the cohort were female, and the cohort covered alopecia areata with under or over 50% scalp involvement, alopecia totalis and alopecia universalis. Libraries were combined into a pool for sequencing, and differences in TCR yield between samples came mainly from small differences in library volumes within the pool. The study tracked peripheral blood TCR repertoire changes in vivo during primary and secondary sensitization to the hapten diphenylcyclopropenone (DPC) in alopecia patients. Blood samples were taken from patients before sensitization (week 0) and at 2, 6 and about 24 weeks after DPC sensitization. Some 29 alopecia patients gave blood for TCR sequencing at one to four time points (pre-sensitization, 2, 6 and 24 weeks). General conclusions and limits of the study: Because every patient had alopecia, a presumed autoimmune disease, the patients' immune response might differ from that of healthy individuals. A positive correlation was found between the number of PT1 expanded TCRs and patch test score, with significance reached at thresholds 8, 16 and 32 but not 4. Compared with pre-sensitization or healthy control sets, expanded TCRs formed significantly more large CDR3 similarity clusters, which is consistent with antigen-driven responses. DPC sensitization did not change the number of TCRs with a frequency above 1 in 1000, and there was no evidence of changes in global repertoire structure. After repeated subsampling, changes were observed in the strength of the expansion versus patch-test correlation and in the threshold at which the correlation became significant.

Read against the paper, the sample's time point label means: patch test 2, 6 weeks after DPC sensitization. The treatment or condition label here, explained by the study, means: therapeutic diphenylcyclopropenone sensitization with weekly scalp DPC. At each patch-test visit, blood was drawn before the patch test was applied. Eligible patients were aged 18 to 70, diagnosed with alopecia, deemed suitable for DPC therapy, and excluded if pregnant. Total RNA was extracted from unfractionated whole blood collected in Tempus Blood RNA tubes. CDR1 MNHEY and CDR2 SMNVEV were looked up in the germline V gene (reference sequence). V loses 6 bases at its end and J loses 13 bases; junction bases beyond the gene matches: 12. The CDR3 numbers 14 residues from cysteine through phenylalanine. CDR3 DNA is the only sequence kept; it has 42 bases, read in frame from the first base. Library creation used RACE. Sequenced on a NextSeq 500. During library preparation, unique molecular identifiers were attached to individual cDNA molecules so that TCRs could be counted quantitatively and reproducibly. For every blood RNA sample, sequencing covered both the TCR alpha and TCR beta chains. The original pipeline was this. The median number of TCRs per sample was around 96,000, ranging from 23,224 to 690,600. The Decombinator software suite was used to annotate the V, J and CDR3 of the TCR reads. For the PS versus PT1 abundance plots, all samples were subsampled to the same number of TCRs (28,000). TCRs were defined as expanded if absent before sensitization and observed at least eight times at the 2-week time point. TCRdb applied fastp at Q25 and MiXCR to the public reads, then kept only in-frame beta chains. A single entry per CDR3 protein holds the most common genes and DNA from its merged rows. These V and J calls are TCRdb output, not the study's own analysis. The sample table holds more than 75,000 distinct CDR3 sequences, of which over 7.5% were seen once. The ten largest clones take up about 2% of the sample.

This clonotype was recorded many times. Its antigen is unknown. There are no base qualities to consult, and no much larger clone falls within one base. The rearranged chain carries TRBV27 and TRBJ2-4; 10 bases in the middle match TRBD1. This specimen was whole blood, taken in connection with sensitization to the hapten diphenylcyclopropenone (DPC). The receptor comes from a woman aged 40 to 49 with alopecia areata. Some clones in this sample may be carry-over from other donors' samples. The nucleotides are TGTGCCAGCAGCTCCCCAGGACAGGGGGTCCCCCAGTACTTC. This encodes CASSSPGQGVPQYF.